The 23 T cell receptor beta chains below were found in one sample sequenced in a study of T cell changes during pregnancy in multiple sclerosis. Method: immunoSEQ multiplex PCR; TCRdb's copy keeps in-frame clones and lacks some. The sample lists approximately 90,000 clones, around 93% occurring once. The specimen was peripheral blood, collected before pregnancy. The source of these receptors is a female donor with multiple sclerosis, enrolled in a pregnancy study.

CDR3 in amino acids: CAIKVDRAGNTIYF. The CDR3 nucleotides are TGTGCCATCAAAGTCGACAGGGCTGGAAACACCATATATTTT. The chain joins TRBV10-3 to TRBJ1-3; 7 positions agree with TRBD1. This CDR3 region has 14 residues. Germline V gives CDR1 ENHRY, CDR2 SYGVKD. The junction had 5 bases not matched to a gene; V was cut back by 7 bases and J by 2 bases.

The chain recombines TRBV9 with TRBJ2-7, with 10 bases lining up with TRBD2. Unmatched junction bases numbered 6, after V lost 4 bases and J lost 2 bases. Germline values: CDR1 SGDLS, CDR2 YYNGEE. The CDR3 is made up of 15 amino acids. The CDR3: CASSSESGGAYEQYF. In nucleotides, the CDR3 is TGTGCCAGCAGCTCAGAAAGCGGGGGGGCCTACGAGCAGTACTTC.

The chain carries TRBV4-3 and TRBJ1-1, with D possibly TRBD1 on 6 matching bases. CDR3 length: 17 amino acids. Trimming pared 0 bases from V and 4 bases from J, leaving 18 bases between. Germline V gives CDR1 LGHNA, CDR2 YSLEER. CDR3 sequence reads: CASSQDRATPRGTEAFF. DNA of the CDR3: TGCGCCAGCAGCCAAGATCGGGCCACTCCCAGGGGCACTGAAGCTTTCTTT.

The chain recombines TRBV7-9 with TRBJ2-2; 8 bases match TRBD1. The germline gives CDR1 SEHNR, CDR2 FQNEAQ (reference sequence). The CDR3 runs 18 residues. J lost 5 bases, V lost 7 bases, and 18 bases had no gene match. This CDR3 reads CASTINRGQGSGTGELFF. Written as DNA, the CDR3 is TGTGCCAGCACCATCAATCGAGGACAGGGATCAGGGACCGGGGAGCTGTTTTTT.

This chain connects TRBV6-1 to TRBJ2-7; no reliable D call. CDR3 length equals 15 residues. V lost 2 bases and J lost 1, with 12 bases in between. The germline V gene encodes CDR1 MNHNS and CDR2 SASEGT. The CDR3 DNA sequence: TGTGCCAGCAGTGAACCACGACTCTTGTCCTACGAGCAGTACTTC. This codes for CASSEPRLLSYEQYF.

V gene TRBV7-3 combines with J gene TRBJ2-3; 7 bases align to TRBD1. Germline CDR1 reads SGHTA; CDR2 reads FQGTGA. V lost 2 bases and J lost 2; bases outside the gene matches: 7. The CDR3 has 16 amino acids. CDR3 sequence: CASSLLGQPDTDTQYF. The CDR3 nucleotides are TGTGCCAGCAGCTTATTGGGACAGCCAGACACAGATACGCAGTATTTT. Full variable domain (outside the CDR3, taken from reference TRBV7-3 and TRBJ2-3): GAGVSQTPSNKVTEKGKYVELRCDPISGHTALYWYRQSLGQGPEFLIYFQGTGAADDSGLPNDRFFAVRPEGSVSTLKIQRTERGDSAVYLCASSLLGQPDTDTQYFGPGTRLTVL.

The chain is built from TRBV7-9 and TRBJ2-1; D unclear. Germline-derived CDR1 and CDR2 are SEHNR and FQNEAQ (reference sequence). The CDR3 is 14 amino acids. Trimming removed 1 base from V and 8 bases from J, with 12 bases in between. The CDR3 here is CASSLDLALDEQFF. The DNA of the CDR3 is TGTGCCAGCAGCTTAGATTTAGCCCTGGATGAGCAGTTCTTC.

The V and J genes are TRBV6-6 and TRBJ2-7; weak D call: TRBD1 (6 bases). The germline V gene encodes CDR1 MNHNY and CDR2 SVGAGI (reference sequence). This CDR3 contains 12 residues. Trimming stripped 0 bases from V and 7 bases from J, with 7 bases between. The DNA for the CDR3 is TGTGCCAGCAGTTACTCAGGACAGGAGCAGTACTTC. Encoded protein: CASSYSGQEQYF.

The V gene is TRBV10-3, the J gene TRBJ2-7; D is ambiguous. V was cut by 5 bases and J by 7 bases, with 9 bases left in between. Germline CDR1 reads ENHRY; CDR2 reads SYGVKD. The CDR3 covers 11 residues. The DNA of the CDR3 is TGTGCCATCAGTTCCGGTTTGGAGCAGTACTTC. Protein sequence: CAISSGLEQYF.

The chain uses TRBV5-4 and TRBJ2-7, with TRBD2 matching over 7 bases. The CDR3 has 15 amino acids. V gave up 4 bases and J gave up 6 bases; unmatched junction bases: 13. Germline assignment: CDR1 SGHNT and CDR2 YYREEE (reference sequence). CDR3 DNA sequence: TGTGCCAGCAGCGGGAGAGCCGGGGGAGGGCCCGAGCAGTACTTC. Residues: CASSGRAGGGPEQYF.

This chain joins TRBV21-1 and TRBJ2-7; the table's D call, TRBD2, was not checked against the DNA. TRBV21-1 is labeled a pseudogene. This CDR3 is built from 11 residues. CDR3 nucleotides: TGTGCCAGGGAGGGAACCTACGAGCAGTACTTC. Translation gives CAREGTYEQYF.

This chain connects TRBV14 to TRBJ1-5; a possible D gene is TRBD1 (6 bases). Per the germline V gene, CDR1 is SGHDN and CDR2 is FVKESK. The CDR3 runs to 15 residues. The V end was cut by 1 base, the J end by 4 bases, with 11 bases between. The CDR3 spells CASSQARQENQPQHF. The DNA of the CDR3 is TGTGCCAGCAGCCAAGCACGACAGGAGAATCAGCCCCAGCATTTT.

This chain connects TRBV5-1 to TRBJ2-7, with 7 bases identical to TRBD2. The CDR3 covers 15 residues. Germline CDR1 is SGHRS and CDR2 is YFSETQ. V lost 1 base, J lost 1 base, and 5 bases stayed unmatched. CDR3 sequence: CASSLWAGESYEQYF. In DNA, the CDR3 is TGCGCCAGCAGCTTGTGGGCGGGAGAGTCCTACGAGCAGTACTTC.

The chain recombines TRBV27 with TRBJ2-7; weak D call: TRBD1 (8 bases). V was shortened by 8 bases and J by 0 bases, with 17 bases between the two germline ends. In germline, CDR1 is MNHEY, CDR2 SMNVEV (reference sequence). This CDR3 contains 15 residues. This CDR3 reads CASATGGVSSYEQYF. As DNA, the CDR3 is TGTGCCAGCGCTACAGGGGGGGTTAGCTCCTACGAGCAGTACTTC.

The CDR3 loop reads CASSSRTEDQNIQYF. CDR3 DNA sequence: TGTGCCAGCAGCTCAAGGACTGAAGACCAAAACATTCAGTACTTC. The rearrangement joins TRBV11-2 to TRBJ2-4; a possible D gene is TRBD2 (5 bases). Germline CDR1 and CDR2: SGHAT and FQNNGV. The V gene lost 4 bases and the J gene lost 5 bases, with 15 bases spanning the gap. This CDR3 contains 15 residues. Looking up the rest from reference TRBV11-2 and TRBJ2-4 gives the full variable domain: EAGVAQSPRYKIIEKRQSVAFWCNPISGHATLYWYQQILGQGPKLLIQFQNNGVVDDSQLPKDRFSAERLKGVDSTLKIQPAKLEDSAVYLCASSSRTEDQNIQYFGAGTRLSVL.

The rearrangement uses TRBV9 and TRBJ2-1; D remains unclear. CDR1 and CDR2 (germline): SGDLS, YYNGEE. V was shortened by 4 bases and J by 1 base, with 12 bases between the two germline ends. This CDR3 region has 15 residues. In nucleotides, the CDR3 is TGTGCCAGCAGCCCGCCCCTGCGGTCCTACAATGAGCAGTTCTTC. It yields the protein CASSPPLRSYNEQFF. The variable domain in full, with the rest retrieved from reference TRBV9 and TRBJ2-1, is DSGVTQTPKHLITATGQRVTLRCSPRSGDLSVYWYQQSLDQGLQFLIQYYNGEERAKGNILERFSAQQFPDLHSELNLSSLELGDSALYFCASSPPLRSYNEQFFGPGTRLTVL.

The chain recombines TRBV29-1 with TRBJ2-2; 7 bases match TRBD1. Germline assignment: CDR1 SQVTM and CDR2 ANQGSEA. Unmatched junction bases numbered 8, after V lost 5 bases and J lost 2 bases. This CDR3 contains 15 residues. CDR3 DNA: TGCAGCGTTCAACGGGACAGAAGAAACACCGGGGAGCTGTTTTTT. Protein sequence: CSVQRDRRNTGELFF.

The rearrangement links TRBV5-1 to TRBJ2-1; D call uncertain. CDR3 size: 15 residues. CDR1 is SGHRS, CDR2 YFSETQ, per germline. V shed 2 bases and J shed 1 base, with 10 bases lying between them. The CDR3, as DNA: TGCGCCAGCAGCTTCCGCGGTCAATCCTACAATGAGCAGTTCTTC. Its translation is CASSFRGQSYNEQFF.

Comments on this clone: The same CDR3 can be traced to other DNA sequences in this sample. The DNA of the CDR3 is TGCAGCGTTCGAGGGACTGACTATGAAAAACTGTTTTTT. This sequence encodes CSVRGTDYEKLFF. The chain employs TRBV29-1 and TRBJ1-4; TRBD1 is a possible D gene (5 bases). Germline V gene sequence: CDR1 SQVTM, CDR2 ANQGSEA. There are 13 residues in the CDR3. Trimming took off 5 bases at V and 6 bases at J, with 13 bases between the two ends.

This rearrangement joins TRBV7-9 to TRBJ1-1; D is unresolved. Trimming removed 4 bases from V and 4 bases from J, with 10 bases in between. Germline CDR1 is SEHNR and CDR2 is FQNEAQ (reference sequence). CDR3 length: 13 amino acids. The CDR3 coding sequence is TGTGCCAGCAGCTACGGGTTCACCACTGAAGCTTTCTTT. It translates to CASSYGFTTEAFF.

V usage is TRBV6-5 and J usage is TRBJ1-5; D not resolved. Germline V gives CDR1 MNHEY, CDR2 SVGAGI. The CDR3 is 15 amino acids. V was shortened by 2 bases and J by 3 bases, with 11 bases between the two germline ends. The chain's CDR3 is CASSYRPGPNQPQHF. DNA of the CDR3: TGTGCCAGCAGTTACCGGCCAGGTCCCAATCAGCCCCAGCATTTT.

The table lists this clone with a count of one. The chain links TRBV27 to TRBJ1-1; D gene uncertain. The CDR3 sequence is 11 residues long. CDR1 MNHEY and CDR2 SMNVEV come from the germline V gene (reference sequence). The V gene lost 4 bases and the J gene lost 9 bases, with 9 bases spanning the gap. CDR3 nucleotide sequence: TGTGCCAGCAGTTCCCGGGTGAAAGCTTTCTTT. Protein product: CASSSRVKAFF.

For the CDR3, the DNA is TGTGCCACCAGCAGAGGCTCGGGACTTATCAATGAGCAGTTCTTC. Its protein product is CATSRGSGLINEQFF. V usage is TRBV15 and J usage is TRBJ2-1; maybe TRBD2 (6 bases). V was pared by 1 base and J by 6 bases, with 13 bases between. Germline loops: CDR1 LNHNV, CDR2 YYDKDF (reference sequence). CDR3 length: 15 amino acids.